The 6 T cell receptor beta chains listed next were all sequenced from one sample in a study of shared clonotypes between healthy human individuals. Sequencing used immunoSEQ multiplex PCR; TCRdb keeps in-frame clones, though not all of them. The data contain over 850,000 clones, about 80% of them singletons. Sequenced material: memory CD4+ T cells from PBMCs. The subset denotes: CD45RA-negative fraction. The receptors originated from a man in his late teens or twenties in good health. Some clones in this sample may be carry-over from other donors' samples.

The rearrangement uses TRBV29-1 and TRBJ2-5; perhaps TRBD2 as D (6 bases). Germline lookup yields CDR1 SQVTM and CDR2 ANQGSEA. Trimming removed 7 bases at V and 5 bases at J, with 17 bases between. The CDR3 is made up of 13 amino acids. The CDR3 coding sequence is TGCAGCGGCACCCGGGGGATAGGGGAGACCCAGTACTTC. Translated: CSGTRGIGETQYF.

In its sample, this clone was seen once. The CDR3 here is CASSPRTAAKNIQYF. In nucleotides, the CDR3 is TGTGCCAGCAGTCCCCGGACAGCTGCCAAAAACATTCAGTACTTC. The V and J genes are TRBV27 and TRBJ2-4; a weak D match, TRBD1 (6 bases). The germline CDR1 and CDR2 sequences are MNHEY and SMNVEV (reference sequence). Trimming took off 5 bases at V and 1 base at J, with 12 bases between the two ends. The CDR3 covers 15 residues.

V and J are TRBV21-1 and TRBJ2-5; TRBD2 is the table's D call, not checked against the DNA. TRBV21-1 is noted as a pseudogene. The CDR3 contains 15 residues. The CDR3 loop reads CASSTRLARTETQYF. The CDR3 bases are TGTGCCAGCAGCACAAGACTAGCCAGAACGGAGACCCAGTACTTC.

This chain uses TRBV7-9 with TRBJ2-2; D not resolved. From germline, CDR1 is SEHNR and CDR2 FQNEAQ (reference sequence). V was clipped by 5 bases and J by 7 bases, with 8 bases between them. This CDR3 has 12 amino acids. The CDR3 coding sequence is TGTGCCAGCAGCATACTTCTCGGGGAGCTGTTTTTT. Protein: CASSILLGELFF. The variable domain in full, with the rest retrieved from reference TRBV7-9 and TRBJ2-2, is DTGVSQNPRHKITKRGQNVTFRCDPISEHNRLYWYRQTLGQGPEFLTYFQNEAQLEKSRLLSDRFSAERPKGSFSTLEIQRTEQGDSAMYLCASSILLGELFFGEGSRLTVL.

This clone was observed once. V and J are TRBV19 and TRBJ1-1; D not resolved. The CDR3 spans 14 residues. Germline lookup yields CDR1 LNHDA and CDR2 SQIVND (reference sequence). With 0 bases removed from V and 6 bases from J, the gap between germline ends came to 11 bases. CDR3 amino acids: CASSIDSQASEAFF. The CDR3 region has the DNA TGTGCCAGTAGTATAGATAGCCAAGCGTCTGAAGCTTTCTTT.

The J gene is TRBJ2-1, the V gene TRBV6-6; D gene uncertain. The CDR3 spans 15 residues. Germline values: CDR1 MNHNY, CDR2 SVGAGI (reference sequence). Trimming stripped 2 bases from V and 5 bases from J, with 13 bases between. CDR3 sequence reads: CASSYQSPANNEQFF. The DNA for the CDR3 is TGTGCCAGCAGTTACCAATCCCCGGCTAACAATGAGCAGTTCTTC.